This TCR beta chain was recovered during a study of cytomegalovirus exposure and HLA in healthy donors. Study-wide points: Cytomegalovirus association was assigned to about 150 TCR beta chains.

Germline CDR1 is DFQATT and CDR2 is SNEGSKA (reference sequence). The trim removed 8 bases at V and 5 bases at J, leaving 4 bases unmatched. The CDR3 runs to 11 residues. Despite likely unrecorded immune exposures, the donors were nominally healthy at the time of sampling. Vbeta (60) and Jbeta (13) primers were used in the PCR. The repertoire was sequenced with immunoSEQ multiplex PCR; TCRdb's copy has only in-frame clones and lacks some. Of about 82,000 clones detected, around 90% appear once; the ten largest clones hold around 2.5%. This clone came up a few times. No antigen is known for it. The chain links TRBV20-1 to TRBJ2-5, with 8 bases matching TRBD2. Material: PBMCs. The clonotype was recovered from a man between 18 and 29 years old in good health and CMV-seronegative. This CDR3 is CSRAGVETQYF. For the CDR3, the DNA is TGCAGTAGAGCGGGAGTGGAGACCCAGTACTTC.